Below, one T cell receptor (beta chain) is given with its context. Its antigen is undetermined. Repertoires were generated with immunoSEQ multiplex PCR, while TCRdb's copy carries only in-frame clones and drops some. Of over 90,000 clones listed, roughly 90% are singletons. No infections or other immune events were documented during collection. The sample belongs to a study of identifying expanded T cells in peripheral blood. Study results and limitations: Clone count variance between approximately two-week samples rose with total template count. Technical replicates showed roughly 1.2 changed clones; roughly two weeks roughly 16; four weeks 19.

This CDR3 comprises 17 residues. Trimming cost V 4 bases and J 4 bases, with 23 bases left between them. The germline gives CDR1 SGHRS, CDR2 YFSETQ. The source is a person aged 18-69 years in good health. This chain joins TRBV5-1 and TRBJ1-2, with TRBD1 as a possible D gene (6 bases). The sequenced sample consisted of blood. Written as DNA, the CDR3 is TGCGCCAGCAGCAGCCTGGGGCAGGGGACATTATCCTATGGCTACACCTTC. This codes for CASSSLGQGTLSYGYTF.